Listed below are T cell receptor beta chains from one sample, sequenced in a study of blood T cell repertoires in COVID-19. This table comes from immunoSEQ multiplex PCR, and its TCRdb copy is limited to in-frame clones, with some not included. This sample has around 180,000 clones; around 86% occur once, and the top ten carry roughly 2.9%. The sample was peripheral blood. These receptors originate from a woman aged 30 to 39 with active or convalescent COVID-19. CDR3s include the opening cysteine and the closing phenylalanine or tryptophan. A D gene is named only where the DNA matches it firmly. The size entry is marked missing in some rows and otherwise reads once, few, many or a size class.

j_call,clone_size,d_call,v_call,cdr3_nt,cdr3_aa
TRBJ1-2,few,TRBD1,TRBV27,TGTGCCAGCAGCCACCGACAGGGCGTGTATGGCTACACCTTC,CASSHRQGVYGYTF
TRBJ1-2,NA,TRBD1,TRBV15,TGTGCCACCAGCAGTACAGGGGGATTCTATGGCTACACCTTC,CATSSTGGFYGYTF
TRBJ2-1,NA,NA,TRBV6-4,TGTGCCAGCAGTGTTGACATTCACAATGAGCAGTTCTTC,CASSVDIHNEQFF
TRBJ1-5,NA,NA,TRBV6-1,TGTGCCAGCAGTGAGAGGGAGATTAAGCCCCAGCATTTT,CASSEREIKPQHF
TRBJ1-1,NA,NA,TRBV28,TGTGCCAGCACCGCTACAGGGTTAGTCTCTGAAGCTTTCTTT,CASTATGLVSEAFF
TRBJ1-2,NA,TRBD1,TRBV5-1,TGCGCCAGCAGCGCAGATCCGGGACAGGGGGTTTGGTATGGCTACACCTTC,CASSADPGQGVWYGYTF
TRBJ1-6,NA,TRBD1,TRBV11-2,TGTGCCAGCACCGACAGGGTGGTTTCACCCCTCCACTTT,CASTDRVVSPLHF
TRBJ2-5,NA,NA,TRBV19,TGTGCCAGTAGTATAGCCGGGTGGTACCAAGAGACCCAGTACTTC,CASSIAGWYQETQYF
TRBJ2-1,NA,TRBD2,TRBV19,TGTGCCAGTAATAGCGGGAGGCCTTCTGAGCAGTTCTTC,CASNSGRPSEQFF
TRBJ1-6,NA,TRBD1,TRBV2,TGTGCCAGCAGCCCGGGGACAGGGTACTTTTATAATTCACCCCTCCACTTT,CASSPGTGYFYNSPLHF
TRBJ1-1,NA,NA,TRBV19,TGTGCCAGTACTACGGACAGCTTCAACACTGAAGCTTTCTTT,CASTTDSFNTEAFF
TRBJ1-6,NA,NA,TRBV2,TGTGCCAGCAGTGAAGCTGGTGGGGCAGCTAGCTATAATTCACCCCTCCACTTT,CASSEAGGAASYNSPLHF
TRBJ2-4,NA,TRBD1,TRBV11-3,TGTGCCAGCAGCCTTACAGGGGACATTCAGTACTTC,CASSLTGDIQYF
TRBJ1-1,NA,TRBD1,TRBV2,TGTGCCGGTCGACAGGGGGCCGGAACTGAAGCTTTCTTT,CAGRQGAGTEAFF
TRBJ1-2,few,TRBD1,TRBV2,TGTGCCAGCAGTTTGACAGGGAACTATGGCTACACCTTC,CASSLTGNYGYTF
TRBJ1-2,once,NA,TRBV5-1,TGCGCCAGCAGCCCGGAAGGGGGATTGTACGGCTACACCTTC,CASSPEGGLYGYTF
TRBJ2-7,once,TRBD2,TRBV28,TGTGCCATTTCGACGGGACTAGCGGGAGCCTACGAGCAGTACTTC,CAISTGLAGAYEQYF
TRBJ1-3,NA,TRBD1,TRBV29-1,TGCAGCGTCGCCGACAGGGGGCACTCTGGAAACACCATATATTTT,CSVADRGHSGNTIYF
TRBJ2-7,NA,TRBD1,TRBV16,TGTGCCAGCAGCCAGTCCGGGACAGGGGGCTACGAGCAGTACTTC,CASSQSGTGGYEQYF
TRBJ1-2,once,TRBD1,TRBV3-1/TRBV3-2,TGTGCCAGCACCCCAAGAGGGGGCGGTGGCTACACCTTC,CASTPRGGGGYTF
TRBJ2-7,once,NA,TRBV25-1,TGTGCCAGCAGTCTCCCGGGCTACGAGCAGTACTTC,CASSLPGYEQYF
TRBJ2-7,NA,TRBD2,TRBV12-3/TRBV12-4,TGTGCCAGCAGCTCCCTAGCGGAACAGTACTTC,CASSSLAEQYF
TRBJ2-1,NA,NA,TRBV7-9,TGTGCCAGCAGCCGCCTAAGCTCCTACAATGAGCAGTTCTTC,CASSRLSSYNEQFF
TRBJ2-7,NA,TRBD1,TRBV12-3/TRBV12-4,TGTGCCAGCAGCCAAACGACAGGGTACGAGCAGTACTTC,CASSQTTGYEQYF
TRBJ1-3,NA,NA,TRBV18,TGTGCCAGCTCACCGGGGAGATACTCTGGAAACACCATATATTTT,CASSPGRYSGNTIYF
TRBJ1-5,NA,NA,TRBV7-2,TGTGCCAGCAGCCCTCGCCGACAGGTGCTTCAACCCCAGCATTTT,CASSPRRQVLQPQHF
TRBJ2-3,NA,NA,TRBV2,TGTGCCAGCAGTGAAGCGTTCCCCGGGTCCGGGACAGATACGCAGTATTTT,CASSEAFPGSGTDTQYF
TRBJ1-3,NA,TRBD1,TRBV27,TGTGCCAGCAGTATCAACTCCGACAGGGTAGAGGTCGACACCATATATTTT,CASSINSDRVEVDTIYF
TRBJ1-1,NA,NA,TRBV7-2,TGTGCCAGCAGCTTAGCCACAGGCGGGGCGAGGAACACTGAAGCTTTCTTT,CASSLATGGARNTEAFF
TRBJ2-7,NA,NA,TRBV20-1,TGCAGTGCTAGTCCACAGGGAAGAGGCCCAGGTTACGAGCAGTACTTC,CSASPQGRGPGYEQYF
TRBJ1-1,NA,TRBD1,TRBV12-3/TRBV12-4,TGTGCCAGCACCACGACAGGGGCCACTGAAGCTTTCTTT,CASTTTGATEAFF
TRBJ1-1,NA,NA,TRBV6-1,TGTGCCAGCAGTGAAGCCGGGGGTCCTGTGAACACTGAAGCTTTCTTT,CASSEAGGPVNTEAFF
TRBJ2-5,once,NA,TRBV18,TGTGCCAGCTCACCAAGAGACAGGTTACAAGAGACCCAGTACTTC,CASSPRDRLQETQYF
TRBJ1-1,NA,NA,TRBV11-2,TGTGCCAGCAGCTTAGATGAGGCAGTCTCGGCTTTCTTT,CASSLDEAVSAFF
TRBJ2-5,NA,TRBD1,TRBV5-1,TGCGCCAGCAGCCTCCCGACAGGGGGAGTGGAGACCCAGTACTTC,CASSLPTGGVETQYF
TRBJ2-2,NA,NA,TRBV7-9,TGTGCCAGCAGCCCCCGGGGTTCGGGGAACGGGGAGCTGTTTTTT,CASSPRGSGNGELFF
TRBJ2-1,NA,NA,TRBV5-1,TGCGCCAGCAGCCGCGAGTCGTACAATGAGCAGTTCTTC,CASSRESYNEQFF
TRBJ2-5,NA,TRBD2,TRBV14,TGTGCCAGCAGCCAAGATTGGGGGGGTCTCCAAGAGACCCAGTACTTC,CASSQDWGGLQETQYF
TRBJ1-1,NA,NA,TRBV5-4,TGTGCCAGCAGCTTCCGGCAGGGGTTGAACACTGAAGCTTTCTTT,CASSFRQGLNTEAFF
TRBJ2-7,NA,NA,TRBV3-1/TRBV3-2,TGTGCCAGCAGCCCCATCCTAGCGCACTCCTACGAGCAGTACTTC,CASSPILAHSYEQYF
TRBJ1-6,NA,TRBD1,TRBV7-9,TGTGCCAGCAGCCCGAGGGGGCAGGGAAAAGGATCACCCCTCCACTTT,CASSPRGQGKGSPLHF
TRBJ2-7,once,TRBD1,TRBV19,TGTGCCAGTAGTATTGGGACAGGGTTTGGGAGCTCCTACGAGCAGTACTTC,CASSIGTGFGSSYEQYF
TRBJ1-1,NA,NA,TRBV3-1/TRBV3-2,TGTGCCAGCAGCCAAAGGGGACAGAACACTGAAGCTTTCTTT,CASSQRGQNTEAFF